This entry lists 26 T cell receptor beta chains sequenced from one sample in a study of shared clonotypes between healthy human individuals. Clones were sequenced by immunoSEQ multiplex PCR, and TCRdb holds only the in-frame ones, with some missing. This table has about 1.1 million clones, more than 75% appearing once. Sequences were obtained from memory CD4+ T cells from PBMCs. This sample's subset: CD45RA-negative fraction. The receptors shown here come from a man younger than 30 in good health. Some clones in this sample may be carry-over from other donors' samples.

The chain couples TRBV28 to TRBJ1-5, with D possibly matching TRBD1 (6 bases). The CDR3 has 14 residues. V shed 6 bases and J shed 5 bases, with 14 bases lying between them. Germline CDR1 MDHEN, CDR2 SYDVKM. The CDR3, as DNA: TGTGCCAGCAGCTTAACGGACAGTTATCAGCCCCAGCATTTT. This gives the protein CASSLTDSYQPQHF.

This clone was recorded once. The V gene is TRBV9, the J gene TRBJ2-5; 11 bases agree with TRBD1. This CDR3 region has 15 residues. The J segment lost 3 bases and the V segment lost 4 bases, leaving 5 bases of the junction unmatched. The V gene's germline CDR1 is SGDLS and CDR2 YYNGEE. The CDR3 loop reads CASSLTGQGEETQYF. For the CDR3, the DNA is TGTGCCAGCAGCCTAACGGGACAGGGGGAAGAGACCCAGTACTTC.

The V and J genes are TRBV7-9 and TRBJ2-6; the match to TRBD2 covers 7 bases. The germline gives CDR1 SEHNR, CDR2 FQNEAQ (reference sequence). V gave up 1 base and J gave up 4 bases; unmatched junction bases: 4. CDR3 size: 16 residues. The CDR3 sequence is CASSLGGGAGANVLTF. CDR3 DNA sequence: TGTGCCAGCAGCTTAGGCGGGGGTGCAGGGGCCAACGTCCTGACTTTC.

J is TRBJ2-7 and V is TRBV5-4; 9 nucleotides match TRBD1. J gave up 2 bases and V 3 bases, and 6 bases lay outside the gene matches. CDR3 size: 15 residues. The germline V gene encodes CDR1 SGHNT and CDR2 YYREEE (reference sequence). CDR3 protein: CASSSRDRATYEQYF. CDR3 nucleotides: TGTGCCAGCAGCTCCCGGGACAGGGCCACCTACGAGCAGTACTTC.

V usage is TRBV2 and J usage is TRBJ2-3; D not certain. Between the trimmed V and J ends, which lost 7 bases and 1 base, there was a span of 15 bases. CDR1 SNHLY and CDR2 FYNNEI come from the germline V gene. The CDR3 runs 15 residues. The CDR3 reads CASMPSAARTDTQYF. CDR3 DNA sequence: TGTGCCAGCATGCCGAGCGCCGCTCGCACAGATACGCAGTATTTT.

The genes are TRBV6-1 and TRBJ2-5; D assignment may be TRBD1 or TRBD2 (5 bases each). The CDR3 is 13 residues long. CDR1 and CDR2 (germline): MNHNS, SASEGT. Trimming left V 7 bases short and J 5 bases short, with 14 bases between. For the CDR3, the DNA is TGTGCCAGCACCCTAAGACAGCGGGAGACCCAGTACTTC. Residues: CASTLRQRETQYF.

The chain carries TRBV5-8 and TRBJ2-5, with D possibly matching TRBD2 (6 bases). The V and J ends lost 4 bases and 2 bases respectively, with 9 bases between them. This CDR3 contains 13 residues. Germline CDR1 is SGHTS and CDR2 is YDEGEE. CDR3 DNA: TGTGCCAGCAGCAGGGACTTGCAAGAGACCCAGTACTTC. Translation gives CASSRDLQETQYF.

As regards this clone: The same CDR3 can be traced to other DNA sequences in this sample. This chain connects TRBV28 to TRBJ2-2; D is ambiguous. This CDR3 is 13 amino acids long. The V and J ends lost 6 bases and 4 bases respectively, with 9 bases between them. Germline CDR1 and CDR2: MDHEN and SYDVKM. This chain's CDR3 is CASRGQFTGELFF. The CDR3 DNA sequence: TGTGCCAGCAGAGGTCAGTTCACCGGGGAGCTGTTTTTT.

The V call is TRBV4-2, the J call TRBJ1-1, with D perhaps matching TRBD1 (6 bases). The CDR3 is made up of 12 amino acids. V dropped 3 bases and J dropped 7 bases, with 9 bases sitting between them. The germline V gene has CDR1 LGHNA and CDR2 YNFKEQ. The CDR3 sequence: CASSQGAGEAFF. As DNA, the CDR3 is TGTGCCAGCAGCCAGGGGGCCGGTGAAGCTTTCTTT.

This clone has a handful of counts. This chain connects TRBV27 to TRBJ2-1; 11 bases line up with TRBD2. This CDR3 has 13 residues. V lost 6 bases, J lost 10 bases, and 5 bases stayed unmatched. CDR1 and CDR2 (germline): MNHEY, SMNVEV (reference sequence). CDR3 nucleotides: TGTGCCAGCAGGGAACGACTAGCGGGGGAGCAGTTCTTC. Amino acids: CASRERLAGEQFF.

With regard to this clone: Different DNA sequences within this sample yield the same CDR3. This sequence joins TRBV5-1 and TRBJ2-7, with D tentatively TRBD1 (5 bases). CDR1 is SGHRS, CDR2 YFSETQ, per germline. The CDR3 is made up of 11 amino acids. V was shortened by 3 bases and J by 6 bases, with 7 bases between the two germline ends. The CDR3, as DNA: TGCGCCAGCAGCTCTCAGGGCGAGCAGTACTTC. This translates into CASSSQGEQYF. The full variable domain, in which reference TRBV5-1 and TRBJ2-7 provide the parts outside the CDR3, is KAGVTQTPRYLIKTRGQQVTLSCSPISGHRSVSWYQQTPGQGLQFLFEYFSETQRNKGNFPGRFSGRQFSNSRSEMNVSTLELGDSALYLCASSSQGEQYFGPGTRLTVT.

The chain uses TRBV7-2 and TRBJ2-7; 7 nucleotides match TRBD1. The trim removed 7 bases at V and 1 base at J, leaving 13 bases unmatched. The CDR3 spans 16 residues. The germline V gene encodes CDR1 SGHTA and CDR2 FQGNSA. The CDR3: CASKRPTGTDSYEQYF. In DNA, the CDR3 is TGTGCCAGCAAACGCCCTACCGGGACAGATTCCTACGAGCAGTACTTC. Full variable domain (missing parts from reference TRBV7-2 and TRBJ2-7): GAGVSQSPSNKVTEKGKDVELRCDPISGHTALYWYRQSLGQGLEFLIYFQGNSAPDKSGLPSDRFSAERTGGSVSTLTIQRTQQEDSAVYLCASKRPTGTDSYEQYFGPGTRLTVT.

This rearrangement joins TRBV28 to TRBJ1-5; 9 nucleotides match TRBD1. Unmatched junction bases numbered 5, after V lost 6 bases and J lost 5 bases. The CDR3 is 14 residues long. Germline CDR1 MDHEN, CDR2 SYDVKM. CDR3: CASSATGGHQPQHF. The CDR3 coding sequence is TGTGCCAGCAGCGCGACAGGGGGACATCAGCCCCAGCATTTT.

This clone was observed many times. The V gene is TRBV30, the J gene TRBJ2-1; possibly TRBD2 for D (6 bases). The V end was cut by 4 bases, the J end by 3 bases, with 16 bases between. This CDR3 spans 15 amino acids. Germline V gene data show CDR1 as GTSNPN and CDR2 as SVGIG (reference sequence). This chain's CDR3 is CAWIDLARGYNEQFF. In DNA, the CDR3 is TGTGCCTGGATCGATCTAGCGCGGGGCTACAATGAGCAGTTCTTC.

This sequence joins TRBV30 and TRBJ1-1, with a possible D match to TRBD1 (5 bases). The CDR3 extends over 15 amino acids. Germline V gene sequence: CDR1 GTSNPN, CDR2 SVGIG (reference sequence). The V end was cut by 1 base, the J end by 5 bases, with 17 bases between. The CDR3 is CAWSAKGRVGTEAFF. CDR3 sequence (DNA): TGTGCCTGGAGTGCGAAGGGACGGGTAGGTACTGAAGCTTTCTTT.

The V call is TRBV19, the J call TRBJ1-3, with 10 nucleotides matching TRBD1. Germline trimming cut 5 bases from V and 8 bases from J; bases unmatched to any gene: 9. From germline, CDR1 is LNHDA and CDR2 SQIVND (reference sequence). The CDR3 has 15 amino acids. The CDR3 nucleotides are TGTGCCAGTAGTCTCCGCGGACAGGGGGAGTACACCATATATTTT. This encodes CASSLRGQGEYTIYF.

This chain uses TRBV6-6 with TRBJ2-5, with D uncertain. The CDR3 extends over 12 amino acids. The V gene lost 2 bases and the J gene lost 5 bases, with 6 bases spanning the gap. Germline CDR1 MNHNY, CDR2 SVGAGI (reference sequence). The CDR3 DNA follows: TGTGCCAGCAGTTACGGTTGGGAGACCCAGTACTTC. This codes for CASSYGWETQYF.

The chain is built from TRBV6-1 and TRBJ2-7; D possibly corresponds to TRBD2 (6 bases). This CDR3 comprises 15 residues. V lost 6 bases, J lost 2 bases, and 17 bases lay in between. CDR1 is MNHNS, CDR2 SASEGT, per germline. DNA of the CDR3: TGTGCCAGCAGAGATTATGCTAGCGCTACCTACGAGCAGTACTTC. As protein: CASRDYASATYEQYF.

The CDR3 is CASSLVREQFF. In DNA, the CDR3 is TGTGCCAGCAGTTTAGTTCGGGAGCAGTTCTTC. This sequence joins TRBV2 and TRBJ2-1, with D uncertain. The CDR3 has 11 residues. Germline V lookup: CDR1 SNHLY, CDR2 FYNNEI. V shed 5 bases and J shed 10 bases, with 9 bases lying between them. Full variable domain (remainder filled in from reference TRBV2 and TRBJ2-1): EPEVTQTPSHQVTQMGQEVILRCVPISNHLYFYWYRQILGQKVEFLVSFYNNEISEKSEIFDDQFSVERPDGSNFTLKIRSTKLEDSAMYFCASSLVREQFFGPGTRLTVL.

The rearrangement joins TRBV15 to TRBJ2-5; D may be TRBD1 or TRBD2 (5 bases each). Trimming cost V 1 base and J 1 base, with 13 bases left between them. CDR1 is LNHNV and CDR2 is YYDKDF in the germline V gene (reference sequence). The CDR3 totals 16 residues. In DNA, the CDR3 is TGTGCCACCAGCAGAGGGTCCGGGGCCCTCCAAGAGACCCAGTACTTC. Translating gives CATSRGSGALQETQYF. Variable domain in full (rest from reference TRBV15 and TRBJ2-5): DAMVIQNPRYQVTQFGKPVTLSCSQTLNHNVMYWYQQKSSQAPKLLFHYYDKDFNNEADTPDNFQSRRPNTSFCFLDIRSPGLGDTAMYLCATSRGSGALQETQYFGPGTRLLVL.

The CDR3 bases are TGTGCCGCGGGGAGCTCCTACAATGAGCAGTTCTTC. Translated: CAAGSSYNEQFF. The gene calls are TRBV28 and TRBJ2-1, with a weak D call TRBD2 (6 bases). CDR3 length: 12 residues. The ends were cut back, 11 bases at V and 0 bases at J, with 8 bases in the middle. Germline CDR1 is MDHEN and CDR2 is SYDVKM.

This clone has only a few counts. The V call is TRBV5-1, the J call TRBJ2-3, with unresolved D. Trimming left V 0 bases short and J 2 bases short, with 16 bases between. The CDR3 extends over 17 amino acids. CDR1 and CDR2 (germline): SGHRS, YFSETQ. CDR3: CASSLAARQLFTDTQYF. The CDR3 bases are TGCGCCAGCAGCTTGGCCGCGCGACAACTATTCACAGATACGCAGTATTTT.

In its sample, this clone was seen a few times. The chain couples TRBV7-8 to TRBJ2-1, with 11 bases lining up with TRBD2. Trimming at V came to 5 bases and at J to 5 bases, leaving 5 bases not matched to a gene. Per germline, CDR1 SGHVS and CDR2 FQNEAQ. This CDR3 is 15 amino acids long. The CDR3 bases are TGTGCCAGCAGCCTACTAGCGGGAGTTAACAATGAGCAGTTCTTC. It yields the protein CASSLLAGVNNEQFF.

V usage is TRBV7-3 and J usage is TRBJ2-2, with a tentative D call TRBD1 (5 bases). The CDR3 runs to 18 residues. Germline CDR1 reads SGHTA; CDR2 reads FQGTGA. Trimming removed 1 base at V and 3 bases at J, with 18 bases between. The CDR3 bases are TGTGCCAGCAGCTTAAGGTCAGGCCCCAGGGTGGACACCGGGGAGCTGTTTTTT. Its translation is CASSLRSGPRVDTGELFF.

The chain has TRBV7-8 and TRBJ1-2; 10 bases are a match to TRBD1. V lost 2 bases and J lost 7; bases outside the gene matches: 7. The CDR3 runs 15 residues. Germline-derived CDR1 and CDR2 are SGHVS and FQNEAQ. The CDR3 region has the DNA TGTGCCAGCAGCTTAAGTAGGGGGACAGGGGTTGGCTACACCTTC. It codes for CASSLSRGTGVGYTF.

This chain uses TRBV5-1 with TRBJ2-2; weak D call: TRBD1 (5 bases). V was shortened by 0 bases and J by 0 bases, with 15 bases between the two germline ends. From germline, CDR1 is SGHRS and CDR2 YFSETQ. This CDR3 has 18 amino acids. CDR3 nucleotide sequence: TGCGCCAGCAGCTTGGCCTTCCTAGGGGCCTCGAACACCGGGGAGCTGTTTTTT. This encodes CASSLAFLGASNTGELFF.